Each of the 26 T cell receptor beta chains below was sequenced from the same sample in a study of T cells in Graves' hyperthyroidism and ophthalmopathy. The TCR beta CDR3 regions underwent amplification using RNA transcripts as the source. In the first-round RT-PCR of the TCR CDR3, the HTBI primer set was used. TCRdb re-called the multiplex PCR reads with MiXCR, one entry per CDR3 protein. The sample carries 300,000 to 400,000 distinct CDR3 sequences, over 20% recorded once. The specimen was blood. These receptors all come from a woman aged 45-60 years with Graves' hyperthyroidism.

Worth noting for this clonotype: One base away lies a much larger clone, so this may be a sequencing read error. The V call is TRBV7-2, the J call TRBJ2-1; possibly TRBD2 for D (6 bases). In germline, CDR1 is SGHTA, CDR2 FQGNSA. The CDR3 consists of 15 residues. CDR3 loop: CAISSTEWEVDEQFF. CDR3 in DNA: TGTGCCATCAGCTCCACCGAGTGGGAGGTTGATGAGCAGTTCTTC.

A few counts support this clonotype. V and J are TRBV29-1 and TRBJ2-1, with D unresolved. Per the germline V gene, CDR1 is SQVTM and CDR2 is ANQGSEA. The CDR3 is 10 amino acids. Trimming pared 3 bases from V and 7 bases from J, leaving 4 bases between. CDR3 loop: CSVELNEQFF. The CDR3 coding sequence is TGCAGCGTTGAGTTAAATGAGCAGTTCTTC.

This clonotype was seen more than once but under ten times. J is TRBJ1-2 and V is TRBV18, with D perhaps TRBD1 (5 bases). Trimming pared 7 bases from V and 2 bases from J, leaving 17 bases between. The CDR3 is made up of 15 amino acids. Germline V gives CDR1 KGHSH, CDR2 LQKENI. The CDR3 nucleotides read TGTGCCAGCTTACCTGAGGACACCGTAAACTATGGCTACACCTTC. Its protein is CASLPEDTVNYGYTF.

This clonotype was counted many times. This sequence joins TRBV5-1 and TRBJ2-1; a weak D match, TRBD2 (10 bases). Trimming removed 0 bases from V and 10 bases from J, with 20 bases in between. In germline, CDR1 is SGHRS, CDR2 YFSETQ. The CDR3 has 16 amino acids. The CDR3 DNA reads TGCGCCAGCAGCTTGGCCTCTAGCGGGGGACAGGGCGAGCAGTTCTTC. This sequence encodes CASSLASSGGQGEQFF.

On this clonotype itself: One end of the junction varies from germline; a read error may be responsible. DNA of the CDR3: TGTGCTAGCAGCTCGGGACTAGCGGGAGGCAGGGACAATGAGCAGTTCTTC. The encoded protein is CASSSGLAGGRDNEQFF. The gene calls are TRBV7-7 and TRBJ2-1; 15 bases fit TRBD2. CDR3 length equals 17 residues. The germline V gene has CDR1 SSHAT and CDR2 FNYEAQ (reference sequence).

The chain carries TRBV15 and TRBJ2-7; tentative D call: TRBD1 (5 bases). Germline V gene sequence: CDR1 LNHNV, CDR2 YYDKDF (reference sequence). The CDR3 has 14 residues. Between the trimmed V and J ends, which lost 2 bases and 2 bases, there was a span of 10 bases. The CDR3 here is CATSRTRQPYEQYF. CDR3 bases: TGTGCCACCAGCAGAACCAGACAGCCCTACGAGCAGTACTTC.

This clonotype was detected many times. The rearrangement joins TRBV15 to TRBJ2-5; tentative D call: TRBD2 (5 bases). Germline CDR1 LNHNV, CDR2 YYDKDF (reference sequence). Trimming took off 5 bases at V and 4 bases at J, with 14 bases between the two ends. The CDR3 sequence is 14 residues long. The CDR3 is CATSLPPSLETQYF. In DNA form, the CDR3 reads TGTGCCACCAGCTTACCCCCTAGCCTAGAGACCCAGTACTTC.

The table lists this clonotype with a few counts. At one end the junction does not follow the germline gene, possibly because of a read error. J is TRBJ1-6 and V is TRBV6-1; D is unclear. CDR3 length equals 11 residues. Germline V gives CDR1 MNHNS, CDR2 SASEGT. CDR3 coding DNA: TGTGCCAGCAGTAATGGTTCACCCCTCTACTTT. Protein sequence: CASSNGSPLYF.

This clonotype was counted ten times or more. The chain recombines TRBV27 with TRBJ2-2; possible D gene TRBD2, 6 bases. V lost 8 bases and J 3 bases, leaving 13 bases between the germline ends. This CDR3 is 14 amino acids long. Germline V CDR1 and CDR2: MNHEY, SMNVEV (reference sequence). The CDR3 coding sequence is TGTGCCAGCGCTAGGAGGAGGGACACCGGGGAGCTGTTTTTT. This translates into CASARRRDTGELFF.

This clonotype was counted many times. The rearrangement joins TRBV28 to TRBJ1-1; tentative D call: TRBD1 (5 bases). This CDR3 has 14 amino acids. Germline CDR1 MDHEN, CDR2 SYDVKM. V lost 5 bases, J lost 1 base, and 11 bases lay in between. CDR3: CASSARGENTEAFF. The CDR3 region has the DNA TGTGCCAGCAGTGCCCGAGGGGAGAACACTGAAGCTTTCTTT.

This clonotype was seen ten or more times. The gene calls are TRBV20-1 and TRBJ2-7, with D unclear. The germline gives CDR1 DFQATT, CDR2 SNEGSKA (reference sequence). V gave up 6 bases and J gave up 4 bases, with 13 bases separating them. The CDR3 is 12 amino acids. Here the CDR3 DNA reads TGCAGTGCCGCCGGGTCCTCTTACGAGCAGTACTTC. As protein: CSAAGSSYEQYF.

This clonotype was picked up many times. The chain carries TRBV18 and TRBJ2-7; perhaps TRBD2 as D (5 bases). In germline, CDR1 is KGHSH, CDR2 LQKENI. The length of the CDR3 is 14 residues. V was trimmed by 0 bases and J by 1 base, leaving 7 bases between them. This chain's CDR3 is CASSPPRVSYEQYF. In DNA form, the CDR3 reads TGTGCCAGCTCACCACCGCGGGTTTCCTACGAGCAGTACTTC.

At least ten counts were recorded for this clonotype. The rearrangement joins TRBV5-1 to TRBJ1-1; 8 bases map to TRBD1. This CDR3 is built from 15 residues. The V gene end was trimmed by 4 bases and the J gene end by 4 bases; junction bases not matched to a gene: 9. The germline gives CDR1 SGHRS, CDR2 YFSETQ. The CDR3 is CASSLTGEIITEAFF. The CDR3 nucleotides read TGCGCCAGCAGCCTGACAGGGGAAATTATCACTGAAGCTTTCTTT. The full variable domain, rest sourced from reference TRBV5-1 and TRBJ1-1, is KAGVTQTPRYLIKTRGQQVTLSCSPISGHRSVSWYQQTPGQGLQFLFEYFSETQRNKGNFPGRFSGRQFSNSRSEMNVSTLELGDSALYLCASSLTGEIITEAFFGQGTRLTVV.

This clonotype was picked up many times. This chain joins TRBV6-1 and TRBJ1-1, with TRBD1 matching over 7 bases. This CDR3 region has 16 residues. The ends lost 4 bases at V and 1 base at J; junction bases unmatched: 9. Per the germline V gene, CDR1 is MNHNS and CDR2 is SASEGT. Written as DNA, the CDR3 is TGTGCCAGCAGTGCCCTACCGACAGGGAGGAACACTGAAGCTTTCTTT. It encodes CASSALPTGRNTEAFF.

This clonotype was counted ten times or more. The chain links TRBV2 to TRBJ2-4; D is possibly TRBD1 (6 bases). The CDR3 consists of 19 residues. V was trimmed by 3 bases and J by 0 bases, leaving 21 bases between them. The germline CDR1 and CDR2 sequences are SNHLY and FYNNEI. The CDR3 loop reads CASSDEEQGTYLAKNIQYF. For the CDR3, the DNA is TGTGCCAGCAGTGACGAAGAGCAGGGGACGTACCTAGCCAAAAACATTCAGTACTTC. Using reference TRBV2 and TRBJ2-4 for the parts outside the CDR3, the full variable domain is EPEVTQTPSHQVTQMGQEVILRCVPISNHLYFYWYRQILGQKVEFLVSFYNNEISEKSEIFDDQFSVERPDGSNFTLKIRSTKLEDSAMYFCASSDEEQGTYLAKNIQYFGAGTRLSVL.

The chain uses TRBV2 and TRBJ1-4; 8 bases match TRBD1. This CDR3 comprises 14 residues. Germline V CDR1 and CDR2: SNHLY, FYNNEI. Trimming removed 6 bases from V and 6 bases from J; junction bases left unmatched: 6. The CDR3 sequence is CASSLDRGDEKLFF. The CDR3, as DNA: TGTGCCAGCAGCCTTGACAGGGGTGATGAAAAACTGTTTTTT.

The sample holds many counts of this clonotype. The chain has TRBV18 and TRBJ2-1, with a weak D call TRBD1 (5 bases). The V end was cut by 1 base, the J end by 3 bases, with 7 bases between. CDR1 and CDR2 (germline): KGHSH, LQKENI. CDR3 size: 14 residues. DNA of the CDR3: TGTGCCAGCTCACCACTCCAGGGCTACAATGAGCAGTTCTTC. Translating gives CASSPLQGYNEQFF.

This clonotype appeared many times. The chain has TRBV28 and TRBJ2-5; D may be TRBD2 (6 bases). This CDR3 contains 12 residues. Per the germline V gene, CDR1 is MDHEN and CDR2 is SYDVKM. Between the trimmed V and J ends, which lost 10 bases and 7 bases, there was a span of 16 bases. The DNA of the CDR3 is TGTGCCACACGATCGGGAGTGGGGACCCAGTACTTC. It translates to CATRSGVGTQYF.

CDR3 DNA sequence: TGTGCCAGCAGCACTCTGGGTCCCTACGAGCAGTACTTC. Translating gives CASSTLGPYEQYF. The rearrangement uses TRBV12-3 or TRBV12-4 and TRBJ2-7, with D uncertain. V lost 6 bases and J lost 2, with 11 bases in between. The CDR3 spans 13 residues.

V usage is TRBV20-1 and J usage is TRBJ2-2; D is perhaps TRBD2 (6 bases). The CDR3 is 15 amino acids. Germline V CDR1 and CDR2: DFQATT, SNEGSKA (reference sequence). V lost 0 bases and J lost 4, with 12 bases in between. The chain's CDR3 is CSARDVAEGTGELFF. The CDR3 bases are TGCAGTGCTAGAGATGTCGCGGAGGGCACCGGGGAGCTGTTTTTT.

This clonotype was found many times. The V and J genes are TRBV11-2 and TRBJ2-7, with 9 positions matching TRBD1. The CDR3 spans 13 residues. Germline lookup yields CDR1 SGHAT and CDR2 FQNNGV. Trimming took 5 bases from V and 5 from J; bases not matched to a gene: 4. CDR3 amino acids: CASSLDRGNEQYF. CDR3 coding DNA: TGTGCCAGCAGCCTGGACAGGGGCAACGAGCAGTACTTC.

This clonotype was detected many times. This rearrangement joins TRBV28 to TRBJ2-5; D unclear. Germline CDR1 reads MDHEN; CDR2 reads SYDVKM. The germline V and J ends were trimmed by 4 bases and 5 bases, with 14 bases remaining between them. The CDR3 sequence is 14 residues long. This CDR3 reads CASSSSSVGETQYF. The CDR3 nucleotides are TGTGCCAGCAGTTCCTCGTCGGTGGGGGAGACCCAGTACTTC.

In this sample, this clonotype turned up many times. V gene TRBV5-1 combines with J gene TRBJ2-1, with 8 bases identical to TRBD2. Trimming removed 0 bases from V and 4 bases from J; junction bases left unmatched: 0. The CDR3 extends over 14 amino acids. The germline CDR1 and CDR2 sequences are SGHRS and YFSETQ. The CDR3 region is CASSLGLAYNEQFF. For the CDR3, the DNA is TGCGCCAGCAGCTTGGGACTAGCGTACAATGAGCAGTTCTTC.

The chain uses TRBV6-1 and TRBJ1-5, with a possible D match to TRBD1 (5 bases). V dropped 2 bases and J dropped 3 bases, with 11 bases sitting between them. There are 15 residues in the CDR3. Germline V gives CDR1 MNHNS, CDR2 SASEGT. CDR3 sequence: CASSETDSYNQPQHF. CDR3 sequence (DNA): TGTGCCAGCAGTGAAACCGACAGCTACAATCAGCCCCAGCATTTT.

This clonotype was seen only a few times. The J gene is TRBJ2-3, the V gene TRBV7-6; 13 bases line up with TRBD2. Per the germline V gene, CDR1 is SGHVS and CDR2 is FNYEAQ. This CDR3 spans 17 amino acids. J lost 2 bases, V lost 1 base, and 3 bases had no gene match. For the CDR3, the DNA is TGTGCCAGCAGCTTAGGGACTAGCGGGGGTCCCACAGATACGCAGTATTTT. As protein: CASSLGTSGGPTDTQYF.

This clonotype was seen ten or more times. The chain joins TRBV7-6 to TRBJ2-5; tentatively, D is TRBD1 (6 bases). V gave up 5 bases and J gave up 5 bases, with 15 bases separating them. This CDR3 spans 14 amino acids. In germline, CDR1 is SGHVS, CDR2 FNYEAQ. This CDR3 reads CASSKTGPKETQYF. The CDR3 region has the DNA TGTGCCAGCAGCAAAACAGGGCCGAAGGAGACCCAGTACTTC.